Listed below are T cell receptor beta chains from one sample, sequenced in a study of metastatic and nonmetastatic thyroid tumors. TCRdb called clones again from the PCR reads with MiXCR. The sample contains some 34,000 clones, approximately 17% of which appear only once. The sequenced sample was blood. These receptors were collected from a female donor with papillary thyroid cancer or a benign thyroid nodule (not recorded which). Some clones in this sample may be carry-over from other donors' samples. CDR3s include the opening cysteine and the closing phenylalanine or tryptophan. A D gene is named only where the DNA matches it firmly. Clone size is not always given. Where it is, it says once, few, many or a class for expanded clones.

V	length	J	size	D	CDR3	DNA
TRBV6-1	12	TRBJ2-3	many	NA	CASSRGPDTQYF	TGTGCCAGCAGCCGCGGTCCAGATACGCAGTATTTT
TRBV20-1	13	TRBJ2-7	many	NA	CSARDPRGYEQYF	TGCAGTGCTAGAGATCCGAGAGGGTACGAGCAGTACTTC
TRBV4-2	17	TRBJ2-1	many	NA	CASSQSRAGEYDNEQFF	TGTGCCAGCAGCCAAAGCCGAGCCGGCGAATACGACAATGAGCAGTTCTTC
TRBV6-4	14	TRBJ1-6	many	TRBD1	CASSPGGENSPLHF	TGTGCCAGCAGTCCAGGGGGCGAGAATTCACCCCTCCACTTT
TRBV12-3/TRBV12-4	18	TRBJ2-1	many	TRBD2	CASSRTSGGAGSYNEQFF	TGTGCCAGCAGCCGAACTAGCGGGGGGGCTGGCTCCTACAATGAGCAGTTCTTC
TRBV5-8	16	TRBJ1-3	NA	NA	CASTLDTDSEGNTIYF	TGTGCCAGCACCTTGGACACCGACAGCGAGGGAAACACCATATATTTT
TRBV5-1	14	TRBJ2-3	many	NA	CASSLGLAKDTQYF	TGCGCCAGCAGCTTGGGGCTAGCTAAAGATACGCAGTATTTT
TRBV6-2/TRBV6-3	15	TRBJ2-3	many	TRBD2	CASTVGREGQDTQYF	TGTGCCAGCACGGTGGGGCGGGAGGGCCAAGATACGCAGTATTTT
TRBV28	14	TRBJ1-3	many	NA	CASSLGESGNTIYF	TGTGCCAGCAGTTTAGGGGAATCTGGAAACACCATATATTTT
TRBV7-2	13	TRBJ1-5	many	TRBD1	CASSRQGGQPQHF	TGTGCCAGCAGCCGACAGGGGGGGCAGCCCCAGCATTTT
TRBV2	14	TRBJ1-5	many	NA	CASSPSLSNQPQHF	TGTGCCAGCAGTCCTAGTTTGAGCAATCAGCCCCAGCATTTT
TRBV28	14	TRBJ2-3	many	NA	CASSSPGVTDTQYF	TGTGCCAGCAGTTCTCCCGGGGTCACAGATACGCAGTATTTT
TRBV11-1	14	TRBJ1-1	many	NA	CASSLAVGYTEAFF	TGTGCCAGCAGCTTAGCGGTGGGGTACACTGAAGCTTTCTTT
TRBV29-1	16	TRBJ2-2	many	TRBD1	CSVVEGGEPNTGELFF	TGCAGCGTTGTGGAAGGGGGCGAACCGAACACCGGGGAGCTGTTTTTT
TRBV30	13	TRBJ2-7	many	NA	CAWMYLSSYEQYF	TGTGCCTGGATGTATCTAAGCTCCTACGAGCAGTACTTC
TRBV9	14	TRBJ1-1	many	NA	CASSPPGEGTEAFF	TGTGCCAGCAGCCCCCCGGGCGAAGGGACTGAAGCTTTCTTT
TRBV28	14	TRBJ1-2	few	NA	CASSDVGQIYGYTF	TGTGCCAGCAGTGACGTCGGACAGATCTATGGCTACACCTTC
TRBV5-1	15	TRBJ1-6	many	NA	CASSLQGGFNSPLHF	TGCGCCAGCAGCTTGCAAGGGGGATTTAATTCACCCCTCCACTTT
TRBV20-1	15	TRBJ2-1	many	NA	CSAREPESSYNEQFF	TGCAGTGCTAGAGAGCCCGAGAGCTCCTACAATGAGCAGTTCTTC
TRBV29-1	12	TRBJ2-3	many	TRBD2	CSADRGADTQYF	TGCAGCGCCGACCGGGGGGCAGATACGCAGTATTTT
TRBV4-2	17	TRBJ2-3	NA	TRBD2	CASSRGPAGVPSDTQYF	TGTGCCAGCAGCCGCGGTCCGGCGGGAGTTCCCTCAGATACGCAGTATTTT
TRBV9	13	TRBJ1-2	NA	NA	CASIVGMDYGYTF	TGTGCCAGCATCGTAGGCATGGACTATGGCTACACCTTC
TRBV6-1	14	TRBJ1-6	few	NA	CASSPRVFNSPFHF	TGTGCCAGCAGTCCCAGGGTTTTTAATTCACCCTTCCACTTT
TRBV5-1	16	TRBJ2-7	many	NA	CASSFRGLSESHEQYF	TGCGCCAGCAGCTTCAGAGGGCTTTCAGAATCCCACGAGCAGTACTTC
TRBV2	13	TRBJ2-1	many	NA	CASSVQGRNEQFF	TGTGCCAGCAGTGTCCAGGGTAGGAATGAGCAGTTCTTC
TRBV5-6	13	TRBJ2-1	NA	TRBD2	CASSRILAGVSFF	TGTGCCAGCAGCCGAATACTAGCGGGAGTTTCTTTCTTC
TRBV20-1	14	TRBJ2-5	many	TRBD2	CSAPGRGGKETQYF	TGCAGTGCCCCCGGGAGGGGAGGGAAAGAGACCCAGTACTTC
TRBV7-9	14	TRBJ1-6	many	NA	CASSLAGTGSPLHF	TGTGCCAGCAGCTTAGCGGGGACGGGATCACCCCTCCACTTT
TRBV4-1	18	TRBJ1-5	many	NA	CASSQVDMGFTSNQPQHF	TGCGCCAGCAGCCAAGTCGATATGGGGTTTACTAGCAATCAGCCCCAGCATTTT
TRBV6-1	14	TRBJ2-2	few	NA	CASGEAVDTGGLFF	TGTGCCAGCGGTGAAGCTGTAGACACCGGGGGGCTGTTTTTT
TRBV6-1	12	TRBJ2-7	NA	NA	CASSEQLYEQYF	TGTGCCAGCAGTGAACAGCTCTACGAGCAGTACTTC
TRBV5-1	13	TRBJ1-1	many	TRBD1	CASSWDRGTEAFF	TGCGCCAGCAGTTGGGACAGGGGGACTGAAGCTTTCTTT
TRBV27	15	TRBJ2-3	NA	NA	CASTPRDTSTDTQYF	TGTGCCAGCACCCCCCGGGACACTAGCACAGATACGCAGTATTTT
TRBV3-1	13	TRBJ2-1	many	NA	CASSRDLVGEQFF	TGTGCCAGCAGCCGAGATTTAGTGGGTGAGCAGTTCTTC
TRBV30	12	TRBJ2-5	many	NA	CAWSAGSETQYF	TGTGCCTGGAGTGCAGGGTCCGAGACCCAGTACTTC
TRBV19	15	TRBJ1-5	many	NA	CASSITRAGNQPQHF	TGTGCCAGTAGTATAACCAGGGCGGGCAATCAGCCCCAGCATTTT
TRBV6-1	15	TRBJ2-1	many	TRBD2	CASSEDGSGGNEQFF	TGTGCCAGCAGTGAAGATGGCAGCGGGGGGAATGAGCAGTTCTTC